This T cell receptor beta chain was identified during a study of blood T cell repertoires in COVID-19. At the level of the study: Spain, Italy and the United States supplied samples that represented acute and convalescent COVID-19.

Germline CDR1 reads SEHNR; CDR2 reads FQNEAQ (reference sequence). The length of the CDR3 is 14 residues. Points on this clone: The junction departs from germline at one end; a sequencing error may be responsible.

Methods used by the authors: Amplification from reference gene primers served as the basis for estimated nucleated cell counts. Sequenced by immunoSEQ multiplex PCR; TCRdb stores in-frame clones only, minus some. The D gene and trimming were derived from the DNA, and the V and J assignments and clone size from that table. Of over 250,000 clones listed, about 80% are singletons. The sequence came from a woman older than 75 with acute or convalescent COVID-19. The chain combines TRBV7-9 with TRBJ2-1; tentative D call: TRBD1 (5 bases). Sequenced input: peripheral blood. The CDR3 DNA reads as TGTGCCAGCAGCGTAGCCGTGGGAACAGGTGAGCAGTTCTTC. This translates into CASSVAVGTGEQFF.